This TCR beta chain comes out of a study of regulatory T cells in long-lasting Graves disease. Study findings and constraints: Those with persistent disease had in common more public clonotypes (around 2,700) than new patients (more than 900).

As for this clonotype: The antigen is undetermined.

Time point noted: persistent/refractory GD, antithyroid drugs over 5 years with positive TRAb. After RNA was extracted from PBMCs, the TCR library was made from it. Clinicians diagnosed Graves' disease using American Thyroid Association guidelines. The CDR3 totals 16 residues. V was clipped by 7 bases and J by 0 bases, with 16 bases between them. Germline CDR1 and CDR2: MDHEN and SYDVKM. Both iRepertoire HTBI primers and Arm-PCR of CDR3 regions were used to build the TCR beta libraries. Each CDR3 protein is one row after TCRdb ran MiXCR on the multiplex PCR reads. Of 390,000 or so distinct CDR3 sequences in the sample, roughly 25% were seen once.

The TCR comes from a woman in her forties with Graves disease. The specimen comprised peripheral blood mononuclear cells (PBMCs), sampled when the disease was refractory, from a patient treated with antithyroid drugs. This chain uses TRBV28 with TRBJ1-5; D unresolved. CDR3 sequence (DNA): TGTGCCAGCAATTTGCGAGTACTGCCTAGCAATCAGCCCCAGCATTTT. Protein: CASNLRVLPSNQPQHF.